This entry lists 13 T cell receptor beta chains sequenced from one sample in a study of cytomegalovirus exposure and HLA in healthy donors. The primer mix had 60 Vbeta and 13 Jbeta primers. The protocol was immunoSEQ multiplex PCR, while the TCRdb copy is restricted to in-frame clones and leaves out a portion. In all, the sample yields 130,000 or so clones. Sequenced material: PBMCs. The receptors shown here come from a woman in her thirties or forties in good health and CMV-seronegative.

The chain employs TRBV7-6 and TRBJ2-6; D may be TRBD1 (5 bases). Trimming left V 1 base short and J 0 bases short, with 16 bases between. From germline, CDR1 is SGHVS and CDR2 FNYEAQ. The CDR3 length is 19 residues. The CDR3 DNA reads as TGTGCCAGCAGCTTAGACCCCCAGGGATACCGCTCTGGGGCCAACGTCCTGACTTTC. Translated: CASSLDPQGYRSGANVLTF.

J is TRBJ1-5 and V is TRBV27; TRBD1 matches 7 bases. Per the germline V gene, CDR1 is MNHEY and CDR2 is SMNVEV (reference sequence). J lost 2 bases, V lost 3 bases, and 4 bases had no gene match. This CDR3 comprises 15 residues. The CDR3 coding sequence is TGTGCCAGCAGTTTTGAAGGGGGCCGCAATCAGCCCCAGCATTTT. Its protein product is CASSFEGGRNQPQHF.

Remarks on this clone: The junction and the germline gene differ at one end; a read error may be behind it. This chain links TRBV7-7 with TRBJ2-1, with D maybe TRBD1 (6 bases). Germline V gene sequence: CDR1 SSHAT, CDR2 FNYEAQ (reference sequence). The CDR3 spans 13 residues. The CDR3: CASSQGTRLEQFF. The CDR3 coding sequence is TGTGCTAGCAGCCAGGGGACGAGATTGGAGCAGTTCTTC.

V gene TRBV19 combines with J gene TRBJ1-1; D is possibly TRBD1 (6 bases). V dropped 6 bases and J dropped 7 bases, with 12 bases sitting between them. This CDR3 comprises 12 residues. Germline assignment: CDR1 LNHDA and CDR2 SQIVND (reference sequence). CDR3 bases: TGTGCCAGTAGAAACAGGGAGGGTGAAGCTTTCTTT. This encodes CASRNREGEAFF.

The chain links TRBV5-6 to TRBJ2-7; weak D call: TRBD1 (6 bases). Germline V gives CDR1 SGHDT, CDR2 YYEEEE. This CDR3 comprises 15 residues. V was trimmed by 2 bases and J by 2 bases, leaving 14 bases between them. The CDR3 spells CASSFGNRAPYEQYF. The CDR3 DNA sequence: TGTGCCAGCAGCTTTGGAAACAGGGCCCCCTACGAGCAGTACTTC. The full variable domain, its missing parts supplied by reference TRBV5-6 and TRBJ2-7, is DAGVTQSPTHLIKTRGQQVTLRCSPKSGHDTVSWYQQALGQGPQFIFQYYEEEERQRGNFPDRFSGHQFPNYSSELNVNALLLGDSALYLCASSFGNRAPYEQYFGPGTRLTVT.

The V gene is TRBV5-6, the J gene TRBJ1-2; D remains unclear. CDR3 length: 14 residues. Looked up from germline, CDR1 is SGHDT and CDR2 is YYEEEE. Between the trimmed V and J ends, which lost 4 bases and 3 bases, there was a span of 13 bases. The CDR3, as DNA: TGTGCCAGCAGCCCTAGATTCGGGTACTATGGCTACACCTTC. Translating gives CASSPRFGYYGYTF.

V gene TRBV7-8 combines with J gene TRBJ2-2; no clear D. Trimming removed 1 base from V and 1 base from J, with 10 bases in between. Looked up from germline, CDR1 is SGHVS and CDR2 is FQNEAQ. The CDR3 is 16 residues long. This CDR3 is CASSLGGTWNTGELFF. CDR3 sequence (DNA): TGTGCCAGCAGCTTAGGCGGCACATGGAACACCGGGGAGCTGTTTTTT.

V gene TRBV15 combines with J gene TRBJ2-1, with a possible D match to TRBD1 (6 bases). In germline, CDR1 is LNHNV, CDR2 YYDKDF (reference sequence). The CDR3 spans 14 residues. The V end was cut by 0 bases, the J end by 8 bases, with 11 bases between. The CDR3 sequence is CATSRETGSYEQFF. The CDR3 DNA reads as TGTGCCACCAGCAGAGAGACAGGCTCGTATGAGCAGTTCTTC.

The rearrangement uses TRBV5-1 and TRBJ2-5; perhaps TRBD1 as D (5 bases). The germline V and J ends were trimmed by 1 base and 1 base, with 14 bases remaining between them. The CDR3 extends over 16 amino acids. Germline V CDR1 and CDR2: SGHRS, YFSETQ. The CDR3 DNA is TGCGCCAGCAGCTTGCCCGCAGGGATGGGCCAAGAGACCCAGTACTTC. Its translation: CASSLPAGMGQETQYF.

The J gene is TRBJ1-2, the V gene TRBV28; 9 nucleotides align to TRBD1. J gave up 7 bases and V 5 bases, and 11 bases lay outside the gene matches. Looked up from germline, CDR1 is MDHEN and CDR2 is SYDVKM. This CDR3 comprises 15 residues. The CDR3 DNA sequence: TGTGCCAGCAGTCTGTCCCGGACAGGGGTTAGTGGCTACACCTTC. Translating gives CASSLSRTGVSGYTF.

This rearrangement joins TRBV29-1 to TRBJ2-1; D possibly corresponds to TRBD1 (5 bases). CDR3 length: 12 residues. Germline V CDR1 and CDR2: SQVTM, ANQGSEA. V was shortened by 1 base and J by 9 bases, with 10 bases between the two germline ends. In DNA form, the CDR3 reads TGCAGCGTTGAAGCCAGGGTCTTTGAGCAGTTCTTC. Translating gives CSVEARVFEQFF.

The rearrangement links TRBV5-1 to TRBJ1-1; 10 bases fit TRBD1. CDR1 and CDR2 from the germline V gene are SGHRS and YFSETQ. The trim removed 2 bases at V and 8 bases at J, leaving 18 bases unmatched. The CDR3 extends over 18 amino acids. The CDR3 is CASSFLPKSGTGVSEAFF. In DNA, the CDR3 is TGCGCCAGCAGCTTCTTACCAAAAAGCGGGACAGGGGTTTCGGAAGCTTTCTTT.

The V gene is TRBV27, the J gene TRBJ1-2; 9 bases are a match to TRBD1. Germline V gene data show CDR1 as MNHEY and CDR2 as SMNVEV (reference sequence). The CDR3 is 15 amino acids. Trimming removed 6 bases from V and 7 bases from J; junction bases left unmatched: 12. Here the CDR3 DNA reads TGTGCCAGCAGCCGTCCCGGGACAGGGTTTAGTGGCTACACCTTC. Residues: CASSRPGTGFSGYTF.